Presented here are 32 T cell receptor beta chains from one specimen sequenced in a study of T cells in Graves' hyperthyroidism and ophthalmopathy. What was amplified from RNA transcripts were TCR beta CDR3 regions. First-round RT-PCR of the TCR CDR3 relied on the HTBI primer set. TCRdb recomputed calls from the multiplex PCR reads with MiXCR, one row per CDR3 protein. This sample carries about 95,000 distinct CDR3 sequences, 35% to 45% of them seen once, and the ten largest clones take more than 8.5%. The sequenced material came from peripheral blood or thyroid tissue (not recorded which). The receptors originated from a woman aged 25 to 39 with Graves' hyperthyroidism.

The chain is built from TRBV20-1 and TRBJ2-7; 7 positions match TRBD1. The junction had 16 bases not matched to a gene; V was cut back by 8 bases and J by 0 bases. The germline V gene has CDR1 DFQATT and CDR2 SNEGSKA (reference sequence). The CDR3 consists of 16 residues. For the CDR3, the DNA is TGCAGTACAAACATAGGACAGGCGAGCTCCTCCTACGAGCAGTACTTC. Its protein is CSTNIGQASSSYEQYF.

This clonotype was seen ten or more times. CDR3 protein: CSARDPLGEKLFF. Written as DNA, the CDR3 is TGCAGTGCTAGAGATCCTCTAGGGGAAAAACTGTTTTTT. The V and J genes are TRBV20-1 and TRBJ1-4, with D hard to call. Germline CDR1 reads DFQATT; CDR2 reads SNEGSKA (reference sequence). This CDR3 region has 13 residues. V gave up 0 bases and J gave up 8 bases, with 10 bases separating them.

This clonotype has a count of ten or more. The gene calls are TRBV20-1 and TRBJ1-1; no firm D call. CDR3 length: 15 amino acids. Between the trimmed V and J ends, which lost 0 bases and 4 bases, there was a span of 15 bases. CDR1 is DFQATT, CDR2 SNEGSKA, per germline (reference sequence). Here the CDR3 DNA reads TGCAGTGCTAGAGACCCCGGGCGGGGTGGCACTGAAGCTTTCTTT. Amino acid sequence: CSARDPGRGGTEAFF.

This clonotype was detected many times. This sequence joins TRBV6-5 and TRBJ1-3; D ambiguous. This CDR3 has 15 amino acids. The V end was cut by 5 bases, the J end by 2 bases, with 13 bases between. The germline CDR1 and CDR2 sequences are MNHEY and SVGAGI. CDR3 in amino acids: CASSPTVSPGNTIYF. In DNA form, the CDR3 reads TGTGCCAGCAGTCCAACCGTATCACCTGGAAACACCATATATTTT.

V and J are TRBV29-1 and TRBJ2-5, with 7 positions matching TRBD2. CDR1 is SQVTM, CDR2 ANQGSEA, per germline. The CDR3 runs to 15 residues. V dropped 5 bases and J dropped 5; count of bases not matched to a gene: 14. The CDR3 here is CSVRSDWGGAETQYF. The CDR3 bases are TGCAGCGTTCGGTCGGACTGGGGGGGAGCCGAGACCCAGTACTTC.

V usage is TRBV4-1 and J usage is TRBJ2-1, with 10 bases matching TRBD2. The germline V gene encodes CDR1 MGHRA and CDR2 YSYEKL. The CDR3 contains 15 residues. The V gene end was trimmed by 6 bases and the J gene end by 7 bases; junction bases not matched to a gene: 9. CDR3 in amino acids: CASRQGLAGDNEQFF. The CDR3 bases are TGCGCCAGCAGGCAGGGGCTAGCGGGAGATAATGAGCAGTTCTTC.

The rearrangement joins TRBV7-8 to TRBJ2-3, with 11 bases that match TRBD2. The junction had 8 bases not matched to a gene; V was cut back by 5 bases and J by 7 bases. The CDR3 is 15 residues long. Germline-derived CDR1 and CDR2 are SGHVS and FQNEAQ. The CDR3 coding sequence is TGTGCCAGCAGCAGAACTAGCGGGAGCGGTAATACGCAGTATTTT. This translates into CASSRTSGSGNTQYF.

About this clonotype: Here the CDR3 omits its conserved ending phenylalanine or tryptophan, so a read error is the likely source. The chain combines TRBV14 with TRBJ1-1; D might be TRBD1 (5 bases). V dropped 8 bases and J dropped 4 bases, with 17 bases sitting between them. Germline V lookup: CDR1 SGHDN, CDR2 FVKESK. The CDR3 contains 14 residues. The CDR3 protein is CASSPLQGATEAFC. The DNA for the CDR3 is TGTGCCAGCTCACCACTACAAGGGGCCACTGAAGCTTTCTGT.

V is TRBV15 and J is TRBJ2-7; 9 positions match TRBD2. After removal of 3 bases from V and 2 bases from J, the junction contained 5 bases not matched to a gene. The CDR3 totals 15 residues. Germline V CDR1 and CDR2: LNHNV, YYDKDF (reference sequence). CDR3 bases: TGTGCCACCAGCAGCGGACTAGCGTGGGCCTACGAGCAGTACTTC. Translating gives CATSSGLAWAYEQYF.

There are many counts of this clonotype. This chain uses TRBV20-1 with TRBJ2-2; D is unresolved. Germline V lookup: CDR1 DFQATT, CDR2 SNEGSKA (reference sequence). This CDR3 is built from 12 residues. Deletions cut 5 bases from V and 8 bases from J, with 12 bases between. CDR3 in DNA: TGCAGTGCTGCCCTCTCGCGGGGGGAGCTGTTTTTT. It specifies CSAALSRGELFF.

The CDR3 nucleotides are TGCGCCAGCAGCCCCAGGGGGAACACCGGGGAGGAGACCCAGTACTTC. Amino acid sequence: CASSPRGNTGEETQYF. V is TRBV5-1 and J is TRBJ2-5; 7 bases line up with TRBD1. The CDR3 is 16 residues long. With V trimmed by 4 bases and J by 5 bases, 14 bases remained unmatched. Germline CDR1 is SGHRS and CDR2 is YFSETQ.

The chain recombines TRBV5-1 with TRBJ2-7, with TRBD1 matching over 10 bases. Germline V gene sequence: CDR1 SGHRS, CDR2 YFSETQ. V lost 4 bases, J lost 1 base, and 8 bases stayed unmatched. The CDR3 length is 16 residues. The CDR3 here is CASSPFGTGASYEQYF. In nucleotides, the CDR3 is TGCGCCAGCAGCCCATTCGGGACAGGGGCTTCCTACGAGCAGTACTTC.

This clonotype was counted many times. The V call is TRBV7-8, the J call TRBJ2-3, with 9 bases fitting TRBD1. The CDR3 length is 16 residues. The V and J ends lost 5 bases and 2 bases, in that order; junction bases with no gene match: 8. Germline V gene data show CDR1 as SGHVS and CDR2 as FQNEAQ. The CDR3 protein is CASSIWTGVITDTQYF. The CDR3 coding sequence is TGTGCCAGCAGCATTTGGACAGGGGTGATCACAGATACGCAGTATTTT.

This clonotype was counted between two and nine times. With a much larger clone just one base away, this may be a read error. This likely comes from a read error, as the CDR3 has no conserved phenylalanine or tryptophan at its end. The chain is built from TRBV4-1 and TRBJ2-7; 9 nucleotides align to TRBD2. This CDR3 contains 15 residues. J gave up 5 bases and V 6 bases, and 11 bases lay outside the gene matches. CDR1 and CDR2 from the germline V gene are MGHRA and YSYEKL. The CDR3 reads CASSPSVSGSHEQYL. DNA of the CDR3: TGCGCCAGCAGTCCTTCGGTTAGCGGGAGTCACGAGCAGTACCTC.

This clonotype was picked up many times. This rearrangement joins TRBV20-1 to TRBJ1-6, with 11 positions matching TRBD1. This CDR3 has 14 residues. CDR1 is DFQATT and CDR2 is SNEGSKA in the germline V gene (reference sequence). The trim removed 5 bases at V and 13 bases at J, leaving 10 bases unmatched. The CDR3 DNA is TGCAGTGCTGCCTCCGGGACAGGGGGGGATCCCCTCCACTTT. The encoded protein is CSAASGTGGDPLHF.

This clonotype has at least ten counts. The chain uses TRBV4-1 and TRBJ2-7; D unresolved. The CDR3 spans 13 residues. V was pared by 6 bases and J by 6 bases, with 15 bases between. Germline-derived CDR1 and CDR2 are MGHRA and YSYEKL. The CDR3 DNA sequence: TGCGCCAGCAGTCACTTCCCGCCTATCGAGCAGTACTTC. Amino acid sequence: CASSHFPPIEQYF.

This clonotype was found many times. The V call is TRBV4-1, the J call TRBJ1-5, with a tentative D call TRBD1 (5 bases). Per germline, CDR1 MGHRA and CDR2 YSYEKL. The V end lost 4 bases, the J end lost 2 bases, and 12 bases lay between the germline ends. CDR3 length: 15 amino acids. Written as DNA, the CDR3 is TGCGCCAGCAGCCTCAGAGAGGGGCGCAATCAGCCCCAGCATTTT. This codes for CASSLREGRNQPQHF.

This clonotype was observed at least ten times. This rearrangement joins TRBV7-9 to TRBJ1-1; 8 bases are shared with TRBD1. V shed 5 bases and J 1 base; nucleotides not matched to a gene: 3. There are 14 residues in the CDR3. Germline assignment: CDR1 SEHNR and CDR2 FQNEAQ (reference sequence). CDR3 sequence reads: CASSPQGGNTEAFF. The CDR3 DNA sequence: TGTGCCAGCAGCCCACAGGGGGGGAACACTGAAGCTTTCTTT.

The rearrangement uses TRBV20-1 and TRBJ1-5, with TRBD1 matching over 7 bases. V lost 6 bases, J lost 1 base, and 6 bases stayed unmatched. Germline assignment: CDR1 DFQATT and CDR2 SNEGSKA (reference sequence). There are 14 residues in the CDR3. The CDR3 spells CSALTGDSNQPQHF. CDR3 coding DNA: TGCAGTGCGCTCACAGGGGACAGCAATCAGCCCCAGCATTTT.

The CDR3 loop is CASSSRRDRFFYEQYF. The CDR3 DNA reads TGTGCCAGCAGCTCCCGCCGGGACAGGTTTTTCTACGAGCAGTACTTC. The chain uses TRBV11-2 and TRBJ2-7; 8 nucleotides align to TRBD1. V dropped 4 bases and J dropped 3; count of bases not matched to a gene: 11. Germline V gene sequence: CDR1 SGHAT, CDR2 FQNNGV. This CDR3 contains 16 residues.

Comments on this clonotype: A much larger clone differs by one base, so this may be a read error. V usage is TRBV7-2 and J usage is TRBJ1-2; D is perhaps TRBD1 (5 bases). The germline V gene has CDR1 SGHTA and CDR2 FQGNSA. The CDR3 spans 14 residues. The CDR3 reads CASSQEGNNYGHTF. The CDR3, as DNA: TGTGCCAGCAGCCAAGAGGGGAATAACTATGGCCACACCTTC.

The sample holds many counts of this clonotype. The chain recombines TRBV30 with TRBJ2-7; TRBD1 matches at 7 bases. This CDR3 spans 12 amino acids. V shed 4 bases and J 3 bases; nucleotides not matched to a gene: 3. The V gene's germline CDR1 is GTSNPN and CDR2 SVGIG (reference sequence). This CDR3 is CAWMAGGYEQYF. DNA of the CDR3: TGTGCCTGGATGGCAGGGGGCTACGAGCAGTACTTC.

This chain links TRBV27 with TRBJ1-6; 10 positions match TRBD1. The CDR3 is 15 residues long. Trimming at V came to 5 bases and at J to 10 bases, leaving 8 bases not matched to a gene. Germline V lookup: CDR1 MNHEY, CDR2 SMNVEV (reference sequence). CDR3 in DNA: TGTGCCAGCAGTACCCGGGACAGGGGAGGGTCACCCCTCCACTTT. Protein: CASSTRDRGGSPLHF.

The DNA for the CDR3 is TGTGCCACCAGTGACAACGTGGGACAGGGGAGTCAGCCCCAGCATTTT. It codes for CATSDNVGQGSQPQHF. The chain carries TRBV24-1 and TRBJ1-5; TRBD1 aligns across 10 bases. The germline gives CDR1 KGHDR, CDR2 SFDVKD. Trimming removed 4 bases from V and 6 bases from J; junction bases left unmatched: 8. The CDR3 is 16 residues long.

In this sample, this clonotype turned up many times. V usage is TRBV7-3 and J usage is TRBJ2-7; D unresolved. Looked up from germline, CDR1 is SGHTA and CDR2 is FQGTGA. V lost 2 bases, J lost 0 bases, and 11 bases lay in between. The CDR3 totals 15 residues. For the CDR3, the DNA is TGTGCCAGCAGCTTATCAGGCGGAGCCTCCTACGAGCAGTACTTC. Translating it yields CASSLSGGASYEQYF.

Written as DNA, the CDR3 is TGTGCCAGCAGCAAAGGGGAGGCAGGGACTTACGAGCAGTACTTC. Translating gives CASSKGEAGTYEQYF. The V and J genes are TRBV5-5 and TRBJ2-7, with D perhaps TRBD2 (6 bases). The length of the CDR3 is 15 residues. V lost 4 bases, J lost 4 bases, and 18 bases lay in between. The germline V gene has CDR1 SGHKS and CDR2 YYEKEE (reference sequence).

A note on this clonotype: As the CDR3 is not closed by the conserved phenylalanine or tryptophan, this likely results from a read error. The rearrangement links TRBV7-9 to TRBJ2-5; possibly TRBD1 for D (6 bases). The CDR3 length is 17 residues. Germline CDR1 and CDR2: SEHNR and FQNEAQ (reference sequence). V was cut by 7 bases and J by 4 bases, with 25 bases left in between. The CDR3 is CASTFIWGHPRRETQYL. The CDR3 region has the DNA TGTGCCAGCACCTTTATATGGGGGCATCCTAGGCGAGAGACCCAGTACCTC.

The chain carries TRBV11-3 and TRBJ1-1, with D perhaps TRBD1 (5 bases). V dropped 6 bases and J dropped 4 bases, with 9 bases sitting between them. CDR1 and CDR2 (germline): SGHNT, YENEEA. The CDR3 extends over 12 amino acids. In DNA form, the CDR3 reads TGTGCCAGCAGGGGGGGTGGCACTGAAGCTTTCTTT. It yields the protein CASRGGGTEAFF.

This clonotype came up many times. The chain is built from TRBV9 and TRBJ1-2, with 7 nucleotides matching TRBD1. The CDR3 spans 16 residues. Germline CDR1 reads SGDLS; CDR2 reads YYNGEE. V shed 4 bases and J 6 bases; nucleotides not matched to a gene: 15. The CDR3 bases are TGTGCCAGCAGCCGCCAGACAGGGCAAGGGCGCGATGGCTACACCTTC. It yields the protein CASSRQTGQGRDGYTF. Using reference TRBV9 and TRBJ1-2 for the parts outside the CDR3, the full variable domain is DSGVTQTPKHLITATGQRVTLRCSPRSGDLSVYWYQQSLDQGLQFLIQYYNGEERAKGNILERFSAQQFPDLHSELNLSSLELGDSALYFCASSRQTGQGRDGYTFGSGTRLTVV.

This clonotype was seen ten or more times. This chain connects TRBV28 to TRBJ1-2; D ambiguous. CDR1 and CDR2 (germline): MDHEN, SYDVKM. V was shortened by 5 bases and J by 7 bases, with 23 bases between the two germline ends. The CDR3 length is 16 residues. The DNA of the CDR3 is TGTGCCAGCAGTGTGCGTTTGGGGATGATGCACCTTGGCTACACCTTC. It translates to CASSVRLGMMHLGYTF.

At least ten counts were recorded for this clonotype. V usage is TRBV28 and J usage is TRBJ2-7; D unclear. This CDR3 is built from 11 residues. Germline V gives CDR1 MDHEN, CDR2 SYDVKM. V dropped 6 bases and J dropped 4 bases, with 7 bases sitting between them. CDR3 sequence: CASSLWYEQYF. CDR3 nucleotides: TGTGCCAGCAGCCTATGGTACGAGCAGTACTTC.

The chain couples TRBV10-3 to TRBJ1-1, with TRBD1 matching 7 bases. Germline values: CDR1 ENHRY, CDR2 SYGVKD. This CDR3 comprises 16 residues. Losses at the gene ends were 5 bases for V and 1 base for J; bases not matched to a gene: 10. The CDR3: CAISSIDRVKNTEAFF. The CDR3 DNA reads as TGTGCCATCAGTTCGATAGACAGGGTGAAGAACACTGAAGCTTTCTTT.